This T cell receptor beta chain was obtained from a study of blood T cell repertoires in COVID-19. Participants came from fewer than 25 US areas, aged about 18 to 89 years. Participants were placed into cohorts based on the clinical history they reported. In the source study's methods: Amplification of reference gene primers provided the estimated nucleated cell counts. Generated by immunoSEQ multiplex PCR, the TCRdb table keeps only in-frame clones and is missing some. The V and J calls and the clone size are those of that table, but D and trimming were determined from the DNA. The top ten clones hold roughly 1.2% of a sample with more than 300,000 clones, 88% of them seen once. Germline assignment: CDR1 LGHNA and CDR2 YSLEER. The CDR3 covers 14 residues. V dropped 4 bases and J dropped 3; count of bases not matched to a gene: 2.

Sequencing used PBMCs or T cells enriched from blood (not recorded which). The rearrangement links TRBV4-3 to TRBJ1-1, with 10 bases lining up with TRBD1. This receptor was obtained from a woman between 18 and 30 years old who had recovered from COVID-19. DNA of the CDR3: TGCGCCAGCAGCCTGGGGACAGGGGACACTGAAGCTTTCTTT. Amino acids: CASSLGTGDTEAFF.